This TCR beta chain is from a study of blood T cell repertoires in COVID-19. Study details: Whether acute or convalescent, the COVID-19 samples came from the United States, Italy and Spain. PBMCs, B-cell-depleted T cells, or T cells provided the cDNA or gDNA that made up the material.

The table came from immunoSEQ multiplex PCR; TCRdb's copy has only in-frame clones and leaves some out. This table has about 210,000 clones, 90% to 95% appearing once. Material for sequencing was peripheral blood. This receptor was identified in a man under 40 with acute or convalescent COVID-19.

CDR3 sequence (DNA): TGTGCCAGCAGCCAAGCCCAACCCTACTACGAGCAGTACTTC. It encodes CASSQAQPYYEQYF. The chain combines TRBV3-1 (or the pseudogene TRBV3-2) with TRBJ2-7; D gene unclear. The germline V gene has CDR1 LGHDT and CDR2 YNNKEL (reference sequence). The V end was cut by 1 base, the J end by 3 bases, with 10 bases between. This CDR3 region has 14 residues.